This record concerns one TCR beta chain sequence. This clone has more than one count but fewer than ten. Its target antigen remains unknown. No base-level quality is on record; no much larger clone is a single base apart. Taken with the paper, the label for treatment or condition translates to: oral pan-JAK inhibitor, 5-10 mg twice daily. Peripheral blood and lesional scalp punch biopsies were obtained from patients with alopecia areata. After PBMCs were isolated by density centrifugation and stained for CD3, CD4 and CD8, a FACSAria was used to sort CD4+ and CD8+ T cells. This specimen belongs to a study of CD8+ T cells in alopecia areata listed by TCRdb under 2018. Looking at the study overall: Treated patients were enrolled in an open-label pilot trial of oral tofacitinib at 5 to 10 mg twice daily for moderate-to-severe alopecia areata. The SALT score, which quantifies the percentage of affected scalp surface area, was used to measure disease severity in treated patients. Tofacitinib-treated patients had biopsies at baseline and at 4 and 24 weeks of treatment, with a later scalp biopsy in several patients. Tofacitinib was administered for 6 to 18 months, and 6 months of follow-up off drug were then conducted to assess delayed response and recurrence. Scalp clonality was compared across normal scalp (n=4), patchy alopecia areata scalp (n=8), and alopecia totalis/universalis scalp (n=8). Human TCRbeta sequencing covered scalp tissue and sorted CD4+ and CD8+ peripheral blood T cells from patchy and totalis/universalis alopecia areata patients and healthy controls. Amplification of TCRbeta CDR3 regions was done by immunoSEQ multiplex PCR using 35 Vbeta forward primers and 13 Jbeta reverse primers. RNA was extracted with the PAXgene miRNA kit for fixed scalp, the miRNeasy kit for PBMCs, and the RNeasy kit for mouse skin. High-throughput TCRbeta sequencing was used to examine T cell clonal expansion in alopecia areata in both the C3H/HeJ mouse model and human patients.

Libraries were constructed by the immunoSEQ multiplex PCR assay. To provide template for TCR sequencing, every sample had RNA extracted and reverse transcribed into cDNA. SuperScript III was used for first-strand cDNA synthesis, primed with a 2:1 mix of oligo-dT and random hexamers. A synthetic immune receptor repertoire was used to measure amplification bias, and any remaining bias was corrected computationally. The paper's processing steps were these. Raw reads were preprocessed for error removal, and CDR3 was defined according to IMGT conventions as running from the conserved cysteine to phenylalanine. Clonality was computed as 1 minus the Shannon entropy, with the entropy normalized by log2 of the number of productive unique TCRs. Whether scalp clones were CD4 or CD8 was inferred by matching scalp TCRbeta sequences against CD4 and CD8 repertoires sorted from blood. TCRdb holds this immuneACCESS table with in-frame rearrangements only. Some clones are missing; in checked studies, unresolved V genes explain under half, and the rest has no known cause. Clone size and V and J calls were adopted from that table, with D and trimming inferred from the DNA. The sample table shows approximately 210,000 clones, and approximately 67% are seen once. The top ten clonotypes cover more than 1% of the sample.

What the work shows at the level of the full study, not this receptor alone: TCR sequences shared between patients were less clear than in mice, possibly partly because of HLA diversity in the patient population. Compared with normal scalp, lesional scalp had higher clonality and more expanded CD8+ clones, particularly in alopecia totalis/universalis, a pattern that suggests antigenic drive. Because the treated cohort was small and had just a single nonresponder, larger studies are needed to establish links between baseline CD8+ expansion and response. Unlike mouse skin, which is dominated by gammadelta T cells, normal human skin has resident alphabeta T cells that are also sequenced, and this complicates analysis of the scalp TCR repertoire. During tofacitinib treatment, many expanded lesional clones remained in scalp and blood, and this persistence may partly explain relapse after treatment is stopped. With tofacitinib, both scalp clonality and the number of expanded CD8+ clones among the top 100 scalp clones went down significantly.

The CDR1 and CDR2 encoded by the germline V gene are SQVTM and ANQGSEA. Trimming removed 3 bases from V and 9 bases from J; the gene matches leave 3 bases unexplained. The cysteine opens and the phenylalanine closes a CDR3 of 12 amino acids. The only DNA kept is the CDR3, 36 bases in frame from the first base. The sequence was obtained from a human donor with alopecia areata. Material: CD4+ T cells sorted from blood, obtained around week 44, from a patient treated with tofacitinib. The receptor chain draws on TRBV29-1 and TRBJ2-1, with 9 junctional bases fitting TRBD2. The nucleotides read TGCAGCGTTGAGCTAGCGGGAAGTGAGCAGTTCTTC. It translates as CSVELAGSEQFF.